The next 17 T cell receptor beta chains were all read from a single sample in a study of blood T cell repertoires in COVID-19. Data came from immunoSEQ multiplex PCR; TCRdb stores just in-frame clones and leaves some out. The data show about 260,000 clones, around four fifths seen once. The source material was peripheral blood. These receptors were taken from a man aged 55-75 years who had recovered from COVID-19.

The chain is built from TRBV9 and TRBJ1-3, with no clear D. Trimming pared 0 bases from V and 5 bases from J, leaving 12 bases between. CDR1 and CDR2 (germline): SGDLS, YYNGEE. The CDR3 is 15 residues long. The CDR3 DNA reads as TGTGCCAGCAGCGTAGAGGGAGTGTTTCGAAACACCATATATTTT. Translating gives CASSVEGVFRNTIYF.

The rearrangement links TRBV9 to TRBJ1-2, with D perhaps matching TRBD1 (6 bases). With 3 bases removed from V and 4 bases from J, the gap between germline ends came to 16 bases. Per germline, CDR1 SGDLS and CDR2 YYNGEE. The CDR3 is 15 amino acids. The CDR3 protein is CASSAGHPLGYGYTF. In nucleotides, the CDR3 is TGTGCCAGCAGCGCGGGACACCCTCTAGGCTATGGCTACACCTTC.

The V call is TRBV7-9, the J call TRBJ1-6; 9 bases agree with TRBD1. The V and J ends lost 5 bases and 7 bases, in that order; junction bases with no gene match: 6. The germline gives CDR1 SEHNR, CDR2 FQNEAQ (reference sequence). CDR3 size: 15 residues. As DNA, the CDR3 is TGTGCCAGCAGCAAAGACAGGGGGGCCAATTCACCCCTCCACTTT. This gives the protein CASSKDRGANSPLHF.

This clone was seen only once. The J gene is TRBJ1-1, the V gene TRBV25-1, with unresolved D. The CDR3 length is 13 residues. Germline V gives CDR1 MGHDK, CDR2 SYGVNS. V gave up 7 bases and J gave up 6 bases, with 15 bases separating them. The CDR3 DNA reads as TGTGCCAGCATCCCCCAAGGACTCTCTGAAGCTTTCTTT. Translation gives CASIPQGLSEAFF.

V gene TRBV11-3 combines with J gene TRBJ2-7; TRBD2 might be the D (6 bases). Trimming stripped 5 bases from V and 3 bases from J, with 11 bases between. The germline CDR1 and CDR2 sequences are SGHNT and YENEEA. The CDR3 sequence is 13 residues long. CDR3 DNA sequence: TGTGCCAGCAGCCGCGGAGGGGTCTACGAGCAGTACTTC. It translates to CASSRGGVYEQYF.

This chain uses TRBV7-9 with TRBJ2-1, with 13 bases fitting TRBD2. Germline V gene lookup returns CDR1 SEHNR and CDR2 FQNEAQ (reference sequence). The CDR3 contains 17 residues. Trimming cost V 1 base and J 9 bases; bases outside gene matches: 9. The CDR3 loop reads CASSLGRLAGGHIEQFF. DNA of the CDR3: TGTGCCAGCAGCTTAGGTAGACTAGCGGGAGGTCATATTGAGCAGTTCTTC.

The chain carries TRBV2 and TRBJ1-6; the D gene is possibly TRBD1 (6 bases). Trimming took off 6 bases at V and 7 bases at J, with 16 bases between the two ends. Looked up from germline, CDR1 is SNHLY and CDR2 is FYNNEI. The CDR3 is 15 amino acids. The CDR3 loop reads CASRGDGTPNSPLHF. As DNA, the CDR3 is TGTGCCAGCAGGGGAGACGGGACACCCAATTCACCCCTCCACTTT. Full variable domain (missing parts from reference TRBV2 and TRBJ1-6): EPEVTQTPSHQVTQMGQEVILRCVPISNHLYFYWYRQILGQKVEFLVSFYNNEISEKSEIFDDQFSVERPDGSNFTLKIRSTKLEDSAMYFCASRGDGTPNSPLHFGNGTRLTVT.

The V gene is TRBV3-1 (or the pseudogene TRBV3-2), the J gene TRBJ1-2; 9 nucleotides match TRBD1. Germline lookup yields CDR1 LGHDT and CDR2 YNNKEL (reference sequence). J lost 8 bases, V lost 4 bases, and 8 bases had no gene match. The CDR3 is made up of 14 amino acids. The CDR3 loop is CASSPRDRAGGYTF. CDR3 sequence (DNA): TGTGCCAGCAGCCCCCGGGACAGGGCTGGAGGCTACACCTTC.

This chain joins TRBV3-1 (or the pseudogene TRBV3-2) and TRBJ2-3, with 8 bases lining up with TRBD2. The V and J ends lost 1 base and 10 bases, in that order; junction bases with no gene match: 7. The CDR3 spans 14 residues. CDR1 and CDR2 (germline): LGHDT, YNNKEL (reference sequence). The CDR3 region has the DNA TGTGCCAGCAGCCAAGCGGGGGGGCCAGTGGCGCAGTATTTT. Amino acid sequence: CASSQAGGPVAQYF.

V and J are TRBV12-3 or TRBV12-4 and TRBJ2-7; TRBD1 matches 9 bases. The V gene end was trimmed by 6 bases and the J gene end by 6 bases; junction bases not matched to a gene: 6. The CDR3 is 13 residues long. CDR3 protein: CASRGQGFFEQYF. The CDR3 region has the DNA TGTGCCAGCAGGGGACAGGGATTCTTCGAGCAGTACTTC.

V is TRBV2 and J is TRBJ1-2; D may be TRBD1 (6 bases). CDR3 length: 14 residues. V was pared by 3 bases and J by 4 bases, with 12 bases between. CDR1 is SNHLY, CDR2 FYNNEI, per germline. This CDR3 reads CASSEGNRVYGYTF. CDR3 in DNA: TGTGCCAGCAGTGAGGGGAACAGGGTCTATGGCTACACCTTC.

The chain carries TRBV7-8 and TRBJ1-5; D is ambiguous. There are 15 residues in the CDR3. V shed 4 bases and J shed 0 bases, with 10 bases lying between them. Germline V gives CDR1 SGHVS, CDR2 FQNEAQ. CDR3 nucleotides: TGTGCCAGCAGCTCCCACAGTAATAGCAATCAGCCCCAGCATTTT. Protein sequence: CASSSHSNSNQPQHF.

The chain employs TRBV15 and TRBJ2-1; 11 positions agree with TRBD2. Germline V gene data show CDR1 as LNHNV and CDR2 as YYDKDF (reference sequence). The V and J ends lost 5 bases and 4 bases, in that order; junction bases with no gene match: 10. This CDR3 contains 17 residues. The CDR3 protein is CATSYVLGTSGYNEQFF. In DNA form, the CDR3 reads TGTGCCACCAGCTATGTTCTAGGGACTAGCGGATACAATGAGCAGTTCTTC.

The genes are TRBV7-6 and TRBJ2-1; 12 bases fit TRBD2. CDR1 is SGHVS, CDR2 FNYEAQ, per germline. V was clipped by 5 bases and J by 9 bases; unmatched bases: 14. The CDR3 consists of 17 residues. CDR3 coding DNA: TGTGCCAGCAGCCTGTTCGCCGCGTCTAGCGGGGGGGCTGAGCAGTTCTTC. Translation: CASSLFAASSGGAEQFF.

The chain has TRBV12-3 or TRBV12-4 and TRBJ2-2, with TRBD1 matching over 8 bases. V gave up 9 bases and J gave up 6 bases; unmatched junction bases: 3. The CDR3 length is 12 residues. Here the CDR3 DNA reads TGTGCCAGTCAGGGGGCGTCCGGGGAGCTGTTTTTT. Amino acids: CASQGASGELFF.

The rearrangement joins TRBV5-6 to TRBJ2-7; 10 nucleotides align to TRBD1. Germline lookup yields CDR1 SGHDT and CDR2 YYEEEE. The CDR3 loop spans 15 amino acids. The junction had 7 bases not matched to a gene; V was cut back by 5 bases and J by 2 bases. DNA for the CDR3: TGTGCCAGCAGGCTGACAGGGGGCATTCCCTACGAGCAGTACTTC. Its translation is CASRLTGGIPYEQYF.

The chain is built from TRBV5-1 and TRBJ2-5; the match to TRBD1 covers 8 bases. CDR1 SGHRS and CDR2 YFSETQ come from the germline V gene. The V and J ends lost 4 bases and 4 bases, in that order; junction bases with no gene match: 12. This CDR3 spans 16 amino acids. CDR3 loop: CASSGADRARRETQYF. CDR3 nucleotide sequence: TGCGCCAGCAGCGGGGCGGACAGGGCTAGAAGAGAGACCCAGTACTTC.